This is a list of T cell receptor beta chains from one sample in a study of T cells in Graves' hyperthyroidism and ophthalmopathy. Via MiXCR, TCRdb re-called the multiplex PCR reads, giving one row per CDR3 protein. The sample consists of hundreds of thousands of distinct CDR3 sequences, roughly 16% of them appearing once. Material for sequencing was blood. These receptors originate from a woman in her thirties or forties with Graves' ophthalmopathy. Each CDR3 is given with its conserved first and last residue.

V	J	CDR3
TRBV7-6	TRBJ2-5	CASSLTGFKETQYF
TRBV20-1	TRBJ2-1	CSAREGLAGGDEQFF
TRBV28	TRBJ2-5	CASGVDRGPKYQETQYF
TRBV29-1	TRBJ2-5	CSVEPSGAGTGTQYF
TRBV2	TRBJ1-3	CASSAWASSGNTIYF
TRBV27	TRBJ1-1	CASSLQGANTEAFF
TRBV3-1	TRBJ2-7	CASSQDRRTGYTSGDYEQYF
TRBV5-1	TRBJ1-4	CASSPRGRTNEKLFF
TRBV4-1	TRBJ1-2	CASSQVGGSNYGYTF
TRBV24-1	TRBJ2-3	CATSDPGGDSYTDTQYF
TRBV18	TRBJ2-1	CASSPRDRGYEQFF
TRBV9	TRBJ2-1	CASSVAVGRRDEQFF
TRBV30	TRBJ2-7	CAWSVGGWIVDEQYF
TRBV5-1	TRBJ2-1	CASSLASLAGDNEQFF
TRBV5-1	TRBJ2-2	CASSVGLLAGELFF
TRBV19	TRBJ2-7	CASSIEDSSYEQYF
TRBV7-9	TRBJ2-7	CASSRPGAGGSYEQYF
TRBV11-2	TRBJ2-5	CASRSPRGGLQQWSAQYF
TRBV20-1	TRBJ2-7	CSANPLTGHQYEQYF
TRBV12-5	TRBJ1-2	CASGLEPRGGGYTF
TRBV9	TRBJ2-5	CASSVGTALQEIQYF
TRBV30	TRBJ2-1	CAWKGSNNEQFF
TRBV11-2	TRBJ2-5	CASSLIRGGLETQYF
TRBV28	TRBJ2-5	CASSPLGGQGRETQYF
TRBV15	TRBJ1-1	CATSSFGTAIDEAFF
TRBV28	TRBJ2-7	CASSLSRDRGHEQYF
TRBV19	TRBJ2-3	CASTPGTSFADTQYF
TRBV5-1	TRBJ2-5	CASRLEAVPFVETQYF
TRBV11-3	TRBJ2-5	CASSFERGPTETQYF
TRBV20-1	TRBJ2-3	CSAPNAGASTDTQYF
TRBV9	TRBJ2-7	CASSVGGTMAEQYF
TRBV29-1	TRBJ2-1	CSVEGSKAGQFF
TRBV6-1	TRBJ2-2	CASSDSGLAGGWTGELFF
TRBV3-1	TRBJ2-6	CASSQVGRISGANVLTF
TRBV11-2	TRBJ2-5	CARGGLARETQYF
TRBV3-1	TRBJ2-2	CASSPERAGGNTGELFF
TRBV27	TRBJ2-7	CASSLSWDRDRQYF
TRBV6-5	TRBJ2-7	CASTSDRVSYEQYF
TRBV28	TRBJ1-6	CASSLPEQAILHF
TRBV11-2	TRBJ1-1	CASTDKGSEAFF
TRBV18	TRBJ2-4	CASSPAHGIQYF
TRBV4-1	TRBJ1-1	CASRRGSEAFF
TRBV11-2	TRBJ1-1	CASSFQQGVTEAFF
TRBV2	TRBJ2-5	CASSEELRTQYF
TRBV10-3	TRBJ2-5	CAISESGTSGARAYF
TRBV7-2	TRBJ1-6	CASSLVKGPAPLHF
TRBV5-1	TRBJ1-1	CASSRGVGAGSEAFF
TRBV6-1	TRBJ1-6	CASSEALTANNSPLHF
TRBV30	TRBJ2-3	CAWILGLAGGPWTDTQYF
TRBV19	TRBJ2-1	CASRQGGYNEQFF